This section outlines one T cell receptor beta chain sequence together with its context. Its antigen is still unknown. Base qualities are not provided; no much larger clone lies one nucleotide away. For this chain, trimming is 7 bases at the V end and 3 bases at the J end, and the number of junction bases without a gene match is 10. From cysteine to phenylalanine, the CDR3 is 15 amino acids long. The entry retains the CDR3 DNA only, 45 bases that are in frame from base 1. Via the germline V gene (reference sequence), CDR1 is MNHEY and CDR2 SMNVEV. Hyperthyroidism patients were newly diagnosed, with disease duration under 2 months, and aged 18 to 65 years. Exclusion was applied to patients with uncontrolled infections, other autoimmune diseases, pregnancy or lactation. Diagnoses were established on the basis of clinical symptoms, serum thyroxine and TRAb, thyroid ultrasound, and orbital computed tomography. For progressor patients, blood was drawn at the first diagnosis of hyperthyroidism, before any ophthalmopathy symptoms had appeared. PBMCs were isolated from 10 ml of fresh peripheral blood by Ficoll-Paque density gradient centrifugation. Progressor patients were first diagnosed with Graves' hyperthyroidism and then developed ophthalmopathy during follow-up. Total RNA was extracted using Trizol reagent, and RNA quality was assessed on an Agilent 2100 Bioanalyzer.

This sample was taken from a study of T cells in Graves' hyperthyroidism and ophthalmopathy (dated by TCRdb to between 2019 and 2020). With regard to the full study: Peripheral blood samples were taken at initial diagnosis, before any treatment was given. In addition, the study compared T-cell repertoires in thyroid tissue and in blood from several Graves' hyperthyroidism patients. After sampling, hyperthyroidism patients received methimazole starting at 30 mg daily, and ophthalmopathy patients received high-dose intravenous methylprednisolone. To identify TCR V-J signatures that set the groups apart, the researchers used a discovery cohort of about a hundred patients, made up of around 40 with Graves' ophthalmopathy and 57 with stable Graves' hyperthyroidism. Whether ophthalmopathy could be predicted prospectively was tested in an independent validation cohort made up of roughly 20 hyperthyroidism patients plus 17 patients who later progressed to ophthalmopathy. The approximately 100 discovery patients were randomly split 7:3 into training and test sets. The paper reports TCR Vbeta CDR3 sequencing of approximately 130 peripheral blood samples: under 45 ophthalmopathy, around 80 hyperthyroidism and around 17 progressor patients.

Here is what the overall study found, with its caveats: In cross-validation, a model built on a 13 V-J signature told ophthalmopathy apart from stable hyperthyroidism with under 90% sensitivity and about 81% specificity, and in testing the same model reached 80%/75%. In validation, the model predicted progression to ophthalmopathy a median of about 5.9 months before onset, with 70% to 71% sensitivity and roughly 79% specificity. Sample size was not statistically predetermined, and investigators were not blinded to group allocation. Most expanded thyroid clonotypes (frequency above 0.001) were also detected in blood, a finding suggesting that blood repertoires may reflect thyroid immune responses.

The TCR beta CDR3 regions were amplified from RNA transcripts. For the first round of RT-PCR on the TCR CDR3, the HTBI primer set was used together with the Qiagen OneStep RT-PCR kit. Libraries were constructed in a second round of multiplex PCR, after which size selection and purification were performed. Sequencing of the libraries was done on an Illumina HiSeq2000 using paired-end 100 bp reads. As for the authors' bioinformatics: SOAPnuke was used to process the raw data, with reads discarded if the reads contained adapters or uncalled bases, had a mean Phred below 15, or lacked an exact constant-primer or identifier match. COPE v1.2.5 was used to merge the high-quality paired reads, and each unique nucleotide sequence was defined as a clonotype. MiTCR v1.1 was used to align clonotypes to the IMGT TRBV, TRBD and TRBJ reference segments. Only V-J combinations with frequency above 0.0001, covering about 99% of repertoires, were analysed. The TCS score was defined as F50 (clonal expansion) divided by E x V (chaos), with BLOSUM62-based TCRdist calculated between CDR3 peptides within each V-J. Welch's t-statistics and random forest reduced 500 to 550 V-J features to fewer than 15, which were used in a naive Bayes classifier (R e1071). TCRdb reran the public reads through fastp at Q25 and MiXCR, keeping productive beta chains. CDR3 protein sequences are deduplicated, and each keeps its most common genes and DNA. In this record, the V and J calls reflect TCRdb's handling and not the investigators' own analysis. This sample gives 650,000 to 850,000 distinct CDR3 sequences in total; over 15% of them show up just once. Approximately 15% of the sample lies in the top ten.

The receptor chain draws on TRBV27 and TRBJ2-7; the central 9 bases match TRBD1. This sequence originates from a woman in her 50s with Graves' hyperthyroidism that later progressed to Graves' ophthalmopathy. Sequencing was done on a sample of blood. The nucleotide sequence is TGTGCCAGCACCTCAGTCGGGACAGGGAACTACGAGCAGTACTTC. Translated, this gives CASTSVGTGNYEQYF.